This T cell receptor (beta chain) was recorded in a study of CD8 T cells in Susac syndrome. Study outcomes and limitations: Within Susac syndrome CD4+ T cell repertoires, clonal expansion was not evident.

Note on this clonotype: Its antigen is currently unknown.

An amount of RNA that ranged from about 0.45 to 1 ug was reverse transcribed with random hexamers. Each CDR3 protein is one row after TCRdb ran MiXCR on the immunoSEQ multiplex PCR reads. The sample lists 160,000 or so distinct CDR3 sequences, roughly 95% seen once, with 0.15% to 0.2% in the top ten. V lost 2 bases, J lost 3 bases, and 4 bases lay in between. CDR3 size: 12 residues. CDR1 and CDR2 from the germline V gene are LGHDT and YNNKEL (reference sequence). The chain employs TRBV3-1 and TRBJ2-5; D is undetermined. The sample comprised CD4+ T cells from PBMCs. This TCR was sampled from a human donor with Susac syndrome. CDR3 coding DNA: TGTGCCAGCAGCCAATCAGAAGAGACCCAGTACTTC. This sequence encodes CASSQSEETQYF.